A single sample is the source of the 29 T cell receptor beta chains below, sequenced in a study of T cell responses to AZD1222 COVID-19 vaccine. Clones were sequenced by immunoSEQ multiplex PCR, and TCRdb holds only the in-frame ones, with some missing. Of about 55,000 clones listed, 80% to 90% are singletons. This sample comprised peripheral blood, obtained on day 0 of AZD1222 vaccination. The receptors were gathered from an adult in good health.

This clone has more than one count but fewer than ten. J is TRBJ2-2 and V is TRBV9, with D possibly being TRBD1 or TRBD2 (5 bases each). The germline V gene encodes CDR1 SGDLS and CDR2 YYNGEE. This CDR3 has 15 amino acids. Deletions cut 4 bases from V and 6 bases from J, with 16 bases between. The CDR3 loop reads CASSPQNPGPGELFF. DNA of the CDR3: TGTGCCAGCAGCCCTCAGAATCCGGGACCCGGGGAGCTGTTTTTT.

This sequence joins TRBV4-1 and TRBJ2-1, with no clear D. Germline-derived CDR1 and CDR2 are MGHRA and YSYEKL. V was clipped by 0 bases and J by 6 bases, with 18 bases between them. CDR3 length: 17 amino acids. The CDR3 sequence is CASSQDTRNTLLNEQFF. The CDR3 DNA follows: TGCGCCAGCAGCCAAGATACGAGGAATACACTGCTCAATGAGCAGTTCTTC.

CDR3 in DNA: TGTGCCAGCAGCTTGGGGGGACACCTCCAAGAGACCCAGTACTTC. Translation: CASSLGGHLQETQYF. V is TRBV5-4 and J is TRBJ2-5, with D maybe TRBD1 (6 bases). Germline V gives CDR1 SGHNT, CDR2 YYREEE (reference sequence). The CDR3 is 15 amino acids. V was pared by 0 bases and J by 1 base, with 10 bases between.

This clone was counted a few times. The CDR3 DNA reads TGTGCCAGCTCGAACAGGGCCACCACGGGTAATGAAAAACTGTTTTTT. Its protein product is CASSNRATTGNEKLFF. The genes are TRBV18 and TRBJ1-4, with a possible D match to TRBD1 (6 bases). The CDR3 totals 16 residues. Trimming removed 6 bases at V and 4 bases at J, with 18 bases between. CDR1 is KGHSH, CDR2 LQKENI, per germline.

This clone was counted only a few times. This chain links TRBV6-5 with TRBJ2-7, with 7 bases that match TRBD2. V shed 6 bases, J shed 5 bases, and the junction held 13 bases outside the gene matches. CDR3 length: 15 residues. The germline V gene encodes CDR1 MNHEY and CDR2 SVGAGI. CDR3 sequence: CASRWSENRGDEQYF. CDR3 sequence (DNA): TGTGCCAGCAGATGGTCGGAGAACCGGGGGGACGAGCAGTACTTC.

V is TRBV15 and J is TRBJ2-1; TRBD2 matches at 10 bases. The CDR3 loop spans 15 amino acids. V lost 5 bases, J lost 3 bases, and 4 bases stayed unmatched. Germline CDR1 LNHNV, CDR2 YYDKDF (reference sequence). The CDR3, as DNA: TGTGCCACCAGCGCCCTAGCGGGAGTCTACAATGAGCAGTTCTTC. It is translated as CATSALAGVYNEQFF.

This chain joins TRBV6-5 and TRBJ1-1; D is ambiguous. CDR1 is MNHEY, CDR2 SVGAGI, per germline. Between the trimmed V and J ends, which lost 2 bases and 7 bases, there was a span of 11 bases. The CDR3 length is 13 residues. Here the CDR3 DNA reads TGTGCCAGCAGTTACCACGTCGACGGTGAAGCTTTCTTT. It translates to CASSYHVDGEAFF.

The rearrangement uses TRBV4-3 and TRBJ1-2; D is possibly TRBD1 (5 bases). The CDR3 has 15 residues. Looked up from germline, CDR1 is LGHNA and CDR2 is YSLEER. Between the trimmed V and J ends, which lost 0 bases and 10 bases, there was a span of 18 bases. The CDR3 spells CASSQELGEERPYTF. The CDR3 DNA sequence: TGCGCCAGCAGCCAAGAACTAGGGGAAGAACGTCCCTACACCTTC.

V gene TRBV7-9 combines with J gene TRBJ2-3; D might be TRBD2 (6 bases). Deletions cut 0 bases from V and 1 base from J, with 11 bases between. The CDR3 loop spans 16 amino acids. Germline values: CDR1 SEHNR, CDR2 FQNEAQ (reference sequence). The CDR3 DNA follows: TGTGCCAGCAGCTTAGCGTACGGGGGACGCACAGATACGCAGTATTTT. Translation: CASSLAYGGRTDTQYF.

This chain uses TRBV9 with TRBJ2-1; no clear D gene. The germline V and J ends were trimmed by 4 bases and 7 bases, with 15 bases remaining between them. The CDR3 covers 14 residues. Germline V gene sequence: CDR1 SGDLS, CDR2 YYNGEE. CDR3 in amino acids: CASSPLSVVNEQFF. The DNA of the CDR3 is TGTGCCAGCAGCCCATTATCTGTAGTAAATGAGCAGTTCTTC.

This clone occurred once. The J gene is TRBJ1-1, the V gene TRBV9, with D possibly matching TRBD1 (5 bases). Trimming shortened V by 1 base and J by 1 base, and 14 bases separated the two germline ends. Germline V lookup: CDR1 SGDLS, CDR2 YYNGEE. The CDR3 consists of 16 residues. The DNA of the CDR3 is TGTGCCAGCAGCGTAATCCCCGACAGTCGGAACACTGAAGCTTTCTTT. Amino acid sequence: CASSVIPDSRNTEAFF.

The gene calls are TRBV6-6 and TRBJ1-5; 8 bases are a match to TRBD1. The CDR3 loop spans 17 amino acids. After removal of 5 bases from V and 2 bases from J, the junction contained 11 bases not matched to a gene. In germline, CDR1 is MNHNY, CDR2 SVGAGI (reference sequence). The CDR3 here is CASSRTAGQGGNQPQHF. CDR3 sequence (DNA): TGTGCCAGCAGTCGGACCGCCGGACAGGGTGGCAATCAGCCCCAGCATTTT.

This clone has just a few counts. The chain employs TRBV28 and TRBJ2-7, with D possibly being TRBD2 (7 bases). Trimming took off 3 bases at V and 4 bases at J, with 16 bases between the two ends. CDR1 MDHEN and CDR2 SYDVKM come from the germline V gene. This CDR3 is 15 amino acids long. CDR3 protein: CASSFQGGAWYEQYF. CDR3 DNA sequence: TGTGCCAGCAGTTTTCAAGGGGGGGCCTGGTACGAGCAGTACTTC.

The chain recombines TRBV2 with TRBJ1-2; D gene ambiguous. The V gene lost 7 bases and the J gene lost 1 base, with 10 bases spanning the gap. The CDR3 contains 13 residues. From germline, CDR1 is SNHLY and CDR2 FYNNEI. CDR3 bases: TGTGCCAGCATTTCGACCGATAACTATGGCTACACCTTC. Protein: CASISTDNYGYTF. Full variable domain (outside the CDR3, taken from reference TRBV2 and TRBJ1-2): EPEVTQTPSHQVTQMGQEVILRCVPISNHLYFYWYRQILGQKVEFLVSFYNNEISEKSEIFDDQFSVERPDGSNFTLKIRSTKLEDSAMYFCASISTDNYGYTFGSGTRLTVV.

This chain joins TRBV19 and TRBJ2-7; 8 bases fit TRBD1. Germline trimming cut 6 bases from V and 4 bases from J; bases unmatched to any gene: 5. The CDR3 length is 13 residues. Germline V lookup: CDR1 LNHDA, CDR2 SQIVND (reference sequence). The CDR3 reads CASSDRQGYEQYF. CDR3 in DNA: TGTGCCAGTAGCGACAGACAGGGGTACGAGCAGTACTTC.

The J gene is TRBJ1-1, the V gene TRBV19; tentatively, D is TRBD1 (6 bases). The CDR3 is 14 amino acids. V was trimmed by 3 bases and J by 2 bases, leaving 10 bases between them. The germline V gene encodes CDR1 LNHDA and CDR2 SQIVND (reference sequence). This chain's CDR3 is CASSIRTANTEAFF. The CDR3 DNA is TGTGCCAGTAGTATTAGGACAGCTAACACTGAAGCTTTCTTT.

This chain links TRBV7-3 with TRBJ2-2; TRBD2 matches 10 bases. The CDR3 sequence is 15 residues long. J lost 6 bases, V lost 4 bases, and 5 bases had no gene match. Germline V gives CDR1 SGHTA, CDR2 FQGTGA. This chain's CDR3 is CASSWTSGMAGELFF. Written as DNA, the CDR3 is TGTGCCAGCAGCTGGACTAGCGGTATGGCCGGGGAGCTGTTTTTT.

The chain uses TRBV30 and TRBJ2-1; perhaps TRBD2 as D (5 bases). The CDR3 length is 13 residues. The V and J ends lost 1 base and 7 bases respectively, with 11 bases between them. Germline CDR1 is GTSNPN and CDR2 is SVGIG (reference sequence). For the CDR3, the DNA is TGTGCCTGGAGTGAATACGGGATTAATGAGCAGTTCTTC. Its translation: CAWSEYGINEQFF.

The chain employs TRBV3-1 (or the pseudogene TRBV3-2) and TRBJ1-2; 7 nucleotides match TRBD1. With 7 bases clipped from V and 0 bases from J, the junction kept 5 bases outside the gene matches. This CDR3 region has 14 residues. Germline CDR1 is LGHDT and CDR2 is YNNKEL (reference sequence). This CDR3 is CASTHRGPNYGYTF. The CDR3, as DNA: TGTGCCAGCACCCACAGGGGCCCTAACTATGGCTACACCTTC.

This chain joins TRBV2 and TRBJ1-1, with TRBD1 matching over 7 bases. Germline V gives CDR1 SNHLY, CDR2 FYNNEI. Unmatched junction bases numbered 6, after V lost 6 bases and J lost 5 bases. There are 13 residues in the CDR3. CDR3 coding DNA: TGTGCCAGCAGCCGACAGGGCACTACTGAAGCTTTCTTT. This sequence encodes CASSRQGTTEAFF.

This chain joins TRBV2 and TRBJ2-1, with 14 bases matching TRBD2. With V trimmed by 5 bases and J by 8 bases, 5 bases remained unmatched. CDR3 size: 15 residues. Germline CDR1 reads SNHLY; CDR2 reads FYNNEI. The CDR3 DNA is TGTGCCAGCAGTTTTGGGACTAGCGGGAGTGATGAGCAGTTCTTC. This gives the protein CASSFGTSGSDEQFF.

This rearrangement joins TRBV4-1 to TRBJ1-3; the match to TRBD1 covers 10 bases. Germline V gene lookup returns CDR1 MGHRA and CDR2 YSYEKL. The CDR3 loop spans 19 amino acids. With V trimmed by 4 bases and J by 4 bases, 16 bases remained unmatched. For the CDR3, the DNA is TGCGCCAGCAGCCCCCGATTGGGAGGACAGGGGGGGATCGGAAACACCATATATTTT. Residues: CASSPRLGGQGGIGNTIYF.

The J gene is TRBJ2-3, the V gene TRBV7-2, with 9 bases that match TRBD2. Germline CDR1 and CDR2: SGHTA and FQGNSA. The CDR3 runs 15 residues. V gave up 5 bases and J gave up 5 bases; unmatched junction bases: 8. CDR3 in amino acids: CASSGVLAGKDTQYF. DNA of the CDR3: TGTGCCAGCAGCGGGGTCCTAGCGGGAAAAGATACGCAGTATTTT. Filled out from reference TRBV7-2 and TRBJ2-3, the complete variable domain reads GAGVSQSPSNKVTEKGKDVELRCDPISGHTALYWYRQSLGQGLEFLIYFQGNSAPDKSGLPSDRFSAERTGGSVSTLTIQRTQQEDSAVYLCASSGVLAGKDTQYFGPGTRLTVL.

The rearrangement links TRBV7-8 to TRBJ1-1; D is uncertain. The CDR3 totals 14 residues. V was trimmed by 5 bases and J by 6 bases, leaving 16 bases between them. CDR1 and CDR2 from the germline V gene are SGHVS and FQNEAQ. CDR3 sequence reads: CASSPTAVLAEAFF. The CDR3, as DNA: TGTGCCAGCAGCCCTACCGCGGTACTTGCTGAAGCTTTCTTT.

The count of this clone is one. J is TRBJ2-7 and V is TRBV6-5, with 8 bases aligning to TRBD2. The germline gives CDR1 MNHEY, CDR2 SVGAGI. The CDR3 runs 14 residues. Germline trimming cut 4 bases from V and 2 bases from J; bases unmatched to any gene: 4. In DNA, the CDR3 is TGTGCCAGCAGTTTAGCGGGGAGGGCCTACGAGCAGTACTTC. Residues: CASSLAGRAYEQYF.

The table lists this clone with a count of one. V usage is TRBV29-1 and J usage is TRBJ2-5; no definite D call. The V gene's germline CDR1 is SQVTM and CDR2 ANQGSEA. The CDR3 is 11 amino acids. V gave up 1 base and J gave up 5 bases, with 5 bases separating them. In DNA, the CDR3 is TGCAGCGTTGAAGTGATGGAGACCCAGTACTTC. Translated: CSVEVMETQYF.

This clone has just a few counts. The gene calls are TRBV5-5 and TRBJ1-6; 7 bases map to TRBD1. The CDR3 is made up of 18 amino acids. Per the germline V gene, CDR1 is SGHKS and CDR2 is YYEKEE (reference sequence). The J segment lost 1 base and the V segment lost 0 bases, leaving 7 bases of the junction unmatched. In nucleotides, the CDR3 is TGTGCCAGCAGCTTGGAGGCAGGGGGAAGGTCCTATAATTCACCCCTCCACTTT. Its translation is CASSLEAGGRSYNSPLHF.

The chain couples TRBV15 to TRBJ1-4; D unclear. Germline CDR1 reads LNHNV; CDR2 reads YYDKDF (reference sequence). The CDR3 runs 14 residues. The V gene lost 0 bases and the J gene lost 10 bases, with 12 bases spanning the gap. The CDR3 DNA is TGTGCCACCAGCAGAGATCTCGATGCTCGAAAACTGTTTTTT. Residues: CATSRDLDARKLFF. Supplemented by reference TRBV15 and TRBJ1-4, the full variable domain reads DAMVIQNPRYQVTQFGKPVTLSCSQTLNHNVMYWYQQKSSQAPKLLFHYYDKDFNNEADTPDNFQSRRPNTSFCFLDIRSPGLGDTAMYLCATSRDLDARKLFFGSGTQLSVL.

This clone was detected only a few times. The CDR3 nucleotides are TGCGCCAGCAGCCAAATCCTAGCGGGAGCTTACGAGCAGTACTTC. This codes for CASSQILAGAYEQYF. The rearrangement joins TRBV4-1 to TRBJ2-7, with TRBD2 identical over 10 bases. The V segment lost 2 bases and the J segment 4 bases; nucleotides outside the gene matches: 5. Germline values: CDR1 MGHRA, CDR2 YSYEKL. The CDR3 length is 15 residues.